These 27 T cell receptor beta chains came from one sample sequenced in a study of CXCR3-negative and CXCR3-positive naive CD8 T cells. The libraries of TRB cDNA were constructed through 5' RACE using UMI labels. After re-calling the 5' RACE reads, TCRdb lists one entry per CDR3 protein, DNA absent. The sample data list tens of thousands of distinct CDR3 sequences. Material: naive CXCR3- CD8+ T cells from blood. Subset meaning: CD45RO-CCR7+CD27+CD95- naive CD8+ T cells lacking CXCR3 (TNR3-). Receptors originate from a human donor in good health. Some clones in this sample may be carry-over from other donors' samples.

The genes are TRBV6-5 and TRBJ2-7; TCRdb outputs TRBD2, but without DNA this stays unchecked. Germline lookup yields CDR1 MNHEY and CDR2 SVGAGI. The CDR3 is 17 residues long. The CDR3 here is CASGPAWVTNIAHEQYF.

V is TRBV4-3 and J is TRBJ2-7; absent DNA, TCRdb's TRBD2 call cannot be checked. The germline V gene has CDR1 LGHNA and CDR2 YSLEER. The CDR3 is 15 residues long. The CDR3 spells CASSPGTSGTYEQYF.

The chain combines TRBV6-5 with TRBJ2-7; without DNA, the TCRdb call of TRBD1 cannot be checked. Per the germline V gene, CDR1 is MNHEY and CDR2 is SVGAGI. The CDR3 spans 17 residues. The chain's CDR3 is CASSSTGTGFLAYEQYF.

V usage is TRBV6-5 and J usage is TRBJ2-3; the TRBD2 assignment by TCRdb is unverifiable without DNA. The V gene's germline CDR1 is MNHEY and CDR2 SVGAGI. The CDR3 is made up of 16 amino acids. The CDR3 loop reads CASSATGRTSTDTQYF.

The chain has TRBV4-3 and TRBJ2-1; TCRdb designates TRBD1, a call that cannot be tested without DNA. Germline V gene sequence: CDR1 LGHNA, CDR2 YSLEER. CDR3 length: 14 amino acids. The CDR3 region is CASSQLPGDYEQFF.

By frequency, this clonotype registers medium-sized. This chain joins TRBV7-2 and TRBJ2-1. Germline V CDR1 and CDR2: SGHTA, FQGNSA. This CDR3 is built from 13 residues. The CDR3 sequence is CASSAYGANEQFF.

The V call is TRBV29-1, the J call TRBJ2-6. Germline V CDR1 and CDR2: SQVTM, ANQGSEA. The CDR3 extends over 12 amino acids. Here the CDR3 reads CSALSGANVLTF.

V usage is TRBV4-3 and J usage is TRBJ2-2; absent DNA, TCRdb's TRBD1 call cannot be checked. CDR3 length equals 14 residues. Germline CDR1 and CDR2: LGHNA and YSLEER. Here the CDR3 reads CASSRQGNTGELFF.

The chain carries TRBV7-3 and TRBJ2-2. The CDR3 is made up of 13 amino acids. The germline CDR1 and CDR2 sequences are SGHTA and FQGTGA. The chain's CDR3 is CASSPLGLGELFF.

The chain uses TRBV7-6 and TRBJ2-5; the D call from TCRdb, TRBD1, cannot be confirmed without DNA. Per the germline V gene, CDR1 is SGHVS and CDR2 is FNYEAQ. The CDR3 contains 12 residues. The CDR3 loop is CASSGGGETQYF.

V usage is TRBV28 and J usage is TRBJ2-1; TCRdb picks TRBD2, but there is no DNA to check that call. CDR1 MDHEN and CDR2 SYDVKM come from the germline V gene. The CDR3 is made up of 19 amino acids. The CDR3 region is CASSLSTLGLAGGYNEQFF.

The chain recombines TRBV4-2 with TRBJ2-1; TCRdb's assignment of TRBD2 cannot be checked, as there is no DNA. CDR3 length equals 13 residues. CDR1 LGHNA and CDR2 YNFKEQ come from the germline V gene. CDR3 sequence reads: CASSQVLTSEQFF.

This chain uses TRBV7-9 with TRBJ2-7; absent DNA, TCRdb's TRBD2 call cannot be checked. CDR1 is SEHNR, CDR2 FQNEAQ, per germline (reference sequence). The CDR3 consists of 12 residues. CDR3 amino acids: CASSWAQDEQYF. Using reference TRBV7-9 and TRBJ2-7 for the parts outside the CDR3, the full variable domain is DTGVSQNPRHKITKRGQNVTFRCDPISEHNRLYWYRQTLGQGPEFLTYFQNEAQLEKSRLLSDRFSAERPKGSFSTLEIQRTEQGDSAMYLCASSWAQDEQYFGPGTRLTVT.

The chain has TRBV11-2 and TRBJ1-2. From germline, CDR1 is SGHAT and CDR2 FQNNGV. This CDR3 comprises 13 residues. The CDR3 loop is CASSTFTNYGYTF. Full variable domain (rest looked up from reference TRBV11-2 and TRBJ1-2): EAGVAQSPRYKIIEKRQSVAFWCNPISGHATLYWYQQILGQGPKLLIQFQNNGVVDDSQLPKDRFSAERLKGVDSTLKIQPAKLEDSAVYLCASSTFTNYGYTFGSGTRLTVV.

V gene TRBV12-3 or TRBV12-4 combines with J gene TRBJ2-3; TCRdb's D gene call, TRBD1, goes unchecked for lack of DNA. The CDR3 sequence is 13 residues long. The CDR3 sequence is CASPGASGDTQYF.

V and J are TRBV28 and TRBJ2-1; no DNA is available, so the TRBD1 call from TCRdb remains unchecked. This CDR3 spans 17 amino acids. Per germline, CDR1 MDHEN and CDR2 SYDVKM. This CDR3 is CASSFNPGQGRYNEQFF.

According to its frequency, this clonotype is medium-sized (0.01 to 0.1%). The chain uses TRBV4-3 and TRBJ2-3; TCRdb's D call of TRBD1 is untestable without DNA. Germline V lookup: CDR1 LGHNA, CDR2 YSLEER. This CDR3 region has 18 residues. CDR3 amino acids: CASSQSTAGTGLTDTQYF.

This clonotype is classed as medium-sized (0.01 to 0.1%) by frequency. V and J are TRBV7-8 and TRBJ2-7. CDR1 is SGHVS and CDR2 is FQNEAQ in the germline V gene. The CDR3 covers 13 residues. This CDR3 reads CASSSSPSYEQYF.

The chain couples TRBV6-5 to TRBJ2-1; TCRdb lists TRBD2, though no DNA is available to test this call. Germline V gene sequence: CDR1 MNHEY, CDR2 SVGAGI. CDR3 size: 18 residues. CDR3 sequence reads: CASSYSSLGESVYNEQFF.

The V and J genes are TRBV20-1 and TRBJ2-1; as DNA is missing, the TRBD1 call by TCRdb cannot be tested. The CDR3 has 16 amino acids. Germline V gene data show CDR1 as DFQATT and CDR2 as SNEGSKA (reference sequence). CDR3 protein: CSARALEQGNYNEQFF.

Measured by frequency, this clonotype is medium-sized (0.01 to 0.1%). The gene calls are TRBV29-1 and TRBJ2-2; TCRdb's assignment of TRBD2 cannot be checked, as there is no DNA. This CDR3 is 14 amino acids long. Germline lookup yields CDR1 SQVTM and CDR2 ANQGSEA. The CDR3 is CSVVVADNTGELFF.

V usage is TRBV7-2 and J usage is TRBJ1-4; TCRdb selects TRBD1, and the lack of DNA leaves this call unchecked. Germline V gene sequence: CDR1 SGHTA, CDR2 FQGNSA. This CDR3 comprises 16 residues. CDR3 region: CASSPRTGYRNEKLFF.

This rearrangement joins TRBV7-2 to TRBJ2-7; TCRdb's D call of TRBD1 is untestable without DNA. Germline CDR1 and CDR2: SGHTA and FQGNSA. This CDR3 comprises 13 residues. The CDR3 spells CASSRDRAIEQYF.

The gene calls are TRBV28 and TRBJ2-7; TCRdb's D call, TRBD2, is unchecked because there is no DNA. Germline-derived CDR1 and CDR2 are MDHEN and SYDVKM. CDR3 length equals 16 residues. The CDR3 region is CASRPVWGDRSYEQYF.

J is TRBJ1-1 and V is TRBV12-3 or TRBV12-4; TCRdb calls TRBD1, which cannot be checked without DNA. This CDR3 is 16 amino acids long. The chain's CDR3 is CASSIRGVGSNTEAFF.

This chain joins TRBV20-1 and TRBJ2-1; TCRdb reports TRBD2, a call that lacks DNA to check it against. The CDR3 has 14 amino acids. CDR1 is DFQATT and CDR2 is SNEGSKA in the germline V gene (reference sequence). CDR3: CSASGRNLYNEQFF.

V gene TRBV28 combines with J gene TRBJ2-3; TCRdb selects TRBD1, and the lack of DNA leaves this call unchecked. The CDR3 loop spans 16 amino acids. Germline V gene sequence: CDR1 MDHEN, CDR2 SYDVKM. The CDR3 region is CASSLRPLSNTDTQYF.